The present TCR beta chain was sequenced within a study of blood T cell repertoires in COVID-19. Whole-study context: Whether acute or convalescent, the COVID-19 samples came from the United States, Italy and Spain. Nucleic acid was either cDNA or gDNA, and it came from T cells, B-cell-depleted T cells, or PBMCs.

Seattle-derived patients entered the study during active infection and were followed longitudinally. In the authors' methods: From reference gene primer amplification, estimates of nucleated cell counts were derived. Produced via immunoSEQ multiplex PCR; TCRdb's table is partial and in-frame only. V and J calls and clone size are given by that table; D and trimming were obtained from the DNA. The table has some 260,000 clones, more than 70% seen once; the top ten hold roughly 6.8%. From germline, CDR1 is MNHEY and CDR2 SMNVEV (reference sequence). The CDR3 has 16 amino acids. V was clipped by 4 bases and J by 9 bases, with 22 bases between them.

The V and J genes are TRBV27 and TRBJ2-1, with TRBD2 as a possible D gene (6 bases). Sequenced material: peripheral blood. The receptor was derived from a woman aged 30 to 39 with COVID-19, enrolled during active disease. The CDR3 loop reads CASSSTPGLAGGEQFF. The CDR3 DNA reads as TGTGCCAGCAGTTCCACCCCGGGGCTGGCCGGGGGTGAGCAGTTCTTC.